This is a list of T cell receptor beta chains from one sample in a study of blood T cell repertoires in COVID-19. Data came from immunoSEQ multiplex PCR; TCRdb stores just in-frame clones and leaves some out. The data show a few hundred thousand clones, 80% to 90% seen once. The sample taken for sequencing was peripheral blood. These receptor sequences come from a human donor in a cohort sampled during active COVID-19. Each CDR3 is given with its conserved first and last residue. Fields, in order: CDR3 DNA, CDR3 protein, CDR3 length, D gene, V gene, clone size, J gene. D genes are given only for firm matches. Clone size is given for some rows only: seen once, a few or many times, or a class if the clone is expanded.

cdr3_nt: TGTGCCAGCAGCCCAAATCCGTCTAGCGGTTCCAACGAGCAGTACTTC; cdr3_aa: CASSPNPSSGSNEQYF; cdr3_length: 16; d_call: TRBD2; v_call: TRBV3-1/TRBV3-2; clone_size: .; j_call: TRBJ2-7
cdr3_nt: TGTGCCATCAGTGAGGAAGGGGACAATGAGCAGTTCTTC; cdr3_aa: CAISEEGDNEQFF; cdr3_length: 13; d_call: .; v_call: TRBV10-3; clone_size: .; j_call: TRBJ2-1
cdr3_nt: TGTGCCAGCAGCTTATGGGGGGGTACCTACAATGAGCAGTTCTTC; cdr3_aa: CASSLWGGTYNEQFF; cdr3_length: 15; d_call: TRBD2; v_call: TRBV7-9; clone_size: .; j_call: TRBJ2-1
cdr3_nt: TGTGCCAGCAGTCCGACAGGGGTCGGGAGCTACACCTTC; cdr3_aa: CASSPTGVGSYTF; cdr3_length: 13; d_call: TRBD1; v_call: TRBV6-5; clone_size: .; j_call: TRBJ1-2
cdr3_nt: TGTGCCAGCAGCCCATCCACGACCCTAGCGGGAGGGCCAGAGACCCAGTACTTC; cdr3_aa: CASSPSTTLAGGPETQYF; cdr3_length: 18; d_call: TRBD2; v_call: TRBV9; clone_size: .; j_call: TRBJ2-5
cdr3_nt: TGTGCCAGCAGCTTGTCATGGGCTGAGCAGTTCTTC; cdr3_aa: CASSLSWAEQFF; cdr3_length: 12; d_call: .; v_call: TRBV5-4; clone_size: .; j_call: TRBJ2-1
cdr3_nt: TGTGCCAGCAGCTTGAGGTCCAGCGGGAGGAAGGGGGAGCTGTTTTTT; cdr3_aa: CASSLRSSGRKGELFF; cdr3_length: 16; d_call: TRBD2; v_call: TRBV7-9; clone_size: once; j_call: TRBJ2-2
cdr3_nt: TGTGCCAGCAGCAAAGCTTCGGGGGAAGGGACTGAAGCTTTCTTT; cdr3_aa: CASSKASGEGTEAFF; cdr3_length: 15; d_call: .; v_call: TRBV21-1; clone_size: once; j_call: TRBJ1-1
cdr3_nt: TGTGCCAGCAGCTTCTACACTGCGGCTAACTATGGCTACACCTTC; cdr3_aa: CASSFYTAANYGYTF; cdr3_length: 15; d_call: .; v_call: TRBV7-9; clone_size: once; j_call: TRBJ1-2
cdr3_nt: TGCGCCAGCAGCCAAGCAAACGGAGAAAGCTCCTACAATGAGCAGTTCTTC; cdr3_aa: CASSQANGESSYNEQFF; cdr3_length: 17; d_call: .; v_call: TRBV4-1; clone_size: .; j_call: TRBJ2-1
cdr3_nt: TGTGCCAGCAGCTCGCTGCGGGCAGGGGTGGTCTATGGCTACACCTTC; cdr3_aa: CASSSLRAGVVYGYTF; cdr3_length: 16; d_call: .; v_call: TRBV7-8; clone_size: .; j_call: TRBJ1-2
cdr3_nt: TGTGCCAGTAGTATCACGGGAATGGTTACTGAAGCTTTCTTT; cdr3_aa: CASSITGMVTEAFF; cdr3_length: 14; d_call: .; v_call: TRBV19; clone_size: .; j_call: TRBJ1-1
cdr3_nt: TGTGCCAGCAGCTTAGCGCTAAGTCTAGCGGGGTACAATGAGCAGTTCTTC; cdr3_aa: CASSLALSLAGYNEQFF; cdr3_length: 17; d_call: TRBD2; v_call: TRBV7-2; clone_size: .; j_call: TRBJ2-1
cdr3_nt: TGTGCCTGGAGCTCAGGGTATGGTGAGCAGTTCTTC; cdr3_aa: CAWSSGYGEQFF; cdr3_length: 12; d_call: .; v_call: TRBV30; clone_size: .; j_call: TRBJ2-1
cdr3_nt: TGTGCCGGATTAAAGAGTGGCGGGCGCGAGCAGTACTTC; cdr3_aa: CAGLKSGGREQYF; cdr3_length: 13; d_call: .; v_call: TRBV30; clone_size: .; j_call: TRBJ2-7
cdr3_nt: TGTGCCAGCAGCCAGGGATACGAGCAGTACTTC; cdr3_aa: CASSQGYEQYF; cdr3_length: 11; d_call: .; v_call: TRBV28; clone_size: .; j_call: TRBJ2-7
cdr3_nt: TGTGCCACCAGTCGCGGGGCCATCTACGAGCAGTACTTC; cdr3_aa: CATSRGAIYEQYF; cdr3_length: 13; d_call: .; v_call: TRBV24-1; clone_size: .; j_call: TRBJ2-7
cdr3_nt: TGTGCCAGCAGCCGGGACACCTATAATTCACCCCTCCACTTT; cdr3_aa: CASSRDTYNSPLHF; cdr3_length: 14; d_call: .; v_call: TRBV7-9; clone_size: .; j_call: TRBJ1-6
cdr3_nt: TGTGCCAGCAGCTTAGGTAGACAGGGGGCCGCAGATACGCAGTATTTT; cdr3_aa: CASSLGRQGAADTQYF; cdr3_length: 16; d_call: TRBD1; v_call: TRBV7-9; clone_size: .; j_call: TRBJ2-3
cdr3_nt: TGTGCCAGCAGTTCCGGGACTAGCGGGCCCGAGCAGTACTTC; cdr3_aa: CASSSGTSGPEQYF; cdr3_length: 14; d_call: TRBD2; v_call: TRBV6-6; clone_size: .; j_call: TRBJ2-7
cdr3_nt: TGCGCCAGCAGCCCGGGGACAGGGATTTCTGAAAAACTGTTTTTT; cdr3_aa: CASSPGTGISEKLFF; cdr3_length: 15; d_call: TRBD1; v_call: TRBV5-1; clone_size: few; j_call: TRBJ1-4
cdr3_nt: TGTGCCACCCGTGGACAGGGGGCAGGGGAGACCCAGTACTTC; cdr3_aa: CATRGQGAGETQYF; cdr3_length: 14; d_call: TRBD1; v_call: TRBV24-1; clone_size: .; j_call: TRBJ2-5
cdr3_nt: TGTGCCAGCAGTTACCGGTCGGGGGAAGGGAATCAGCCCCAGCATTTT; cdr3_aa: CASSYRSGEGNQPQHF; cdr3_length: 16; d_call: .; v_call: TRBV6-5; clone_size: .; j_call: TRBJ1-5
cdr3_nt: TGCGCCAGCGAACCAGGGACTAGCGGGAGAGGGACAGATACGCAGTATTTT; cdr3_aa: CASEPGTSGRGTDTQYF; cdr3_length: 17; d_call: TRBD2; v_call: TRBV5-1; clone_size: .; j_call: TRBJ2-3
cdr3_nt: TGCAGCGTTAGAAATGGAGCGGGACTACAAGAGACCCAGTACTTC; cdr3_aa: CSVRNGAGLQETQYF; cdr3_length: 15; d_call: TRBD2; v_call: TRBV29-1; clone_size: .; j_call: TRBJ2-5
cdr3_nt: TGTGCCAGCCGGGGGACTAGCGGGAGTTTTGGGGAGCTGTTTTTT; cdr3_aa: CASRGTSGSFGELFF; cdr3_length: 15; d_call: TRBD2; v_call: TRBV2; clone_size: .; j_call: TRBJ2-2
cdr3_nt: TGCGCCAGCAGCTTGGGACAGGCGGGAGGTGAAAAACTGTTTTTT; cdr3_aa: CASSLGQAGGEKLFF; cdr3_length: 15; d_call: .; v_call: TRBV5-1; clone_size: .; j_call: TRBJ1-4
cdr3_nt: TGTGCCAGCAGCGCCGGGACAGGGGGTCAGCCCCAGCATTTT; cdr3_aa: CASSAGTGGQPQHF; cdr3_length: 14; d_call: TRBD1; v_call: TRBV9; clone_size: few; j_call: TRBJ1-5
cdr3_nt: TGTGCCAGCAGTTTATCCGGGGATGGCTACACCTTC; cdr3_aa: CASSLSGDGYTF; cdr3_length: 12; d_call: .; v_call: TRBV27; clone_size: few; j_call: TRBJ1-2
cdr3_nt: TGTGCCAGCAGCCACAGGGTCTGTGGTAATCAGCCCCAGCATTTT; cdr3_aa: CASSHRVCGNQPQHF; cdr3_length: 15; d_call: .; v_call: TRBV11-2; clone_size: .; j_call: TRBJ1-5
cdr3_nt: TGTGCCAGCAGTTCGGGATTGCTAGCCAAAAACATTCAGTACTTC; cdr3_aa: CASSSGLLAKNIQYF; cdr3_length: 15; d_call: .; v_call: TRBV28; clone_size: .; j_call: TRBJ2-4
cdr3_nt: TGTGCCAGCTCACCGGGACAGGGGTTTGAGACCCAGTACTTC; cdr3_aa: CASSPGQGFETQYF; cdr3_length: 14; d_call: TRBD1; v_call: TRBV18; clone_size: .; j_call: TRBJ2-5
cdr3_nt: TGTGCCTGGACCCGATTCACAAGGAACACTGAAGCTTTCTTT; cdr3_aa: CAWTRFTRNTEAFF; cdr3_length: 14; d_call: .; v_call: TRBV30; clone_size: once; j_call: TRBJ1-1
cdr3_nt: TGTGCCAGCTCACCGACAGGGGGAGTGGAGACCCAGTACTTC; cdr3_aa: CASSPTGGVETQYF; cdr3_length: 14; d_call: TRBD1; v_call: TRBV18; clone_size: once; j_call: TRBJ2-5
cdr3_nt: TGTGCCAGCAGTCCTCAGATGAGGAGTACGCAGTATTTT; cdr3_aa: CASSPQMRSTQYF; cdr3_length: 13; d_call: .; v_call: TRBV7-2; clone_size: .; j_call: TRBJ2-3
cdr3_nt: TGTGCCAGTAGTATAAATTCGGAAGACCCGCCGAGGAATCAGCCCCAGCATTTT; cdr3_aa: CASSINSEDPPRNQPQHF; cdr3_length: 18; d_call: .; v_call: TRBV19; clone_size: once; j_call: TRBJ1-5
cdr3_nt: TGTGCCAGCTCACTCCGCGGAACCGGGGGAGAGACCCAGTACTTC; cdr3_aa: CASSLRGTGGETQYF; cdr3_length: 15; d_call: .; v_call: TRBV18; clone_size: .; j_call: TRBJ2-5
cdr3_nt: TGTGCCAGCAGCCAAGTCGGGCTAGCGGGAGGCTACGAGCAGTACTTC; cdr3_aa: CASSQVGLAGGYEQYF; cdr3_length: 16; d_call: TRBD2; v_call: TRBV14; clone_size: .; j_call: TRBJ2-7
cdr3_nt: TGCGCCAGCAGCTTGTGGAGTAGCTCCTATAATTCACCCCTCCACTTT; cdr3_aa: CASSLWSSSYNSPLHF; cdr3_length: 16; d_call: .; v_call: TRBV5-1; clone_size: .; j_call: TRBJ1-6
cdr3_nt: TGCGCCAGCAGTGAAGGACAGGGGAACGAGCAGTACTTC; cdr3_aa: CASSEGQGNEQYF; cdr3_length: 13; d_call: TRBD1; v_call: TRBV10-2; clone_size: .; j_call: TRBJ2-7
cdr3_nt: TGCAGCCTGCAGTATCGACAAAAAGAGACCCAGTACTTC; cdr3_aa: CSLQYRQKETQYF; cdr3_length: 13; d_call: .; v_call: TRBV29-1; clone_size: once; j_call: TRBJ2-5
cdr3_nt: TGTGCCAGCAGGGAGAACTATGGCTACACCTTC; cdr3_aa: CASRENYGYTF; cdr3_length: 11; d_call: .; v_call: TRBV28; clone_size: once; j_call: TRBJ1-2
cdr3_nt: TGTGCCAGCAGTGCCCGACAGGGGGCAGGCAATCAGCCCCAGCATTTT; cdr3_aa: CASSARQGAGNQPQHF; cdr3_length: 16; d_call: TRBD1; v_call: TRBV28; clone_size: .; j_call: TRBJ1-5
cdr3_nt: TGTGCCACCAGCAGGGACAGGGTGTTCTATGGCTACACCTTC; cdr3_aa: CATSRDRVFYGYTF; cdr3_length: 14; d_call: TRBD1; v_call: TRBV15; clone_size: .; j_call: TRBJ1-2
cdr3_nt: TGTGCCAGCAGTTTGAGCGGGCCGGCGTATACGCAGTATTTT; cdr3_aa: CASSLSGPAYTQYF; cdr3_length: 14; d_call: .; v_call: TRBV27; clone_size: .; j_call: TRBJ2-3
cdr3_nt: TGTGCCAGCAGTCCGACAGCGTACTATGGCTACACCTTC; cdr3_aa: CASSPTAYYGYTF; cdr3_length: 13; d_call: .; v_call: TRBV12-3/TRBV12-4; clone_size: .; j_call: TRBJ1-2